This T cell receptor beta chain was identified during a study of cytomegalovirus exposure and HLA in healthy donors. Study-wide context: Early released data had tens of millions of unique TCRs, all coming from HLA-typed donors.

This clone has a handful of counts. V lost 1 base and J lost 3; bases outside the gene matches: 6. The CDR3 loop spans 16 amino acids. Germline V gives CDR1 LNHDA, CDR2 SQIVND (reference sequence). Regarding donors, all were healthy bone marrow donors. Primers: 60 Vbeta forward and 13 Jbeta reverse. This table comes from immunoSEQ multiplex PCR, and its TCRdb copy is limited to in-frame clones, with some not included. This sample yields about 130,000 clones, of which less than 85% are seen a single time; roughly 2.1% belongs to the top ten. Sequencing was carried out using PBMCs. The source is a woman aged 40 to 49 in good health and CMV-seropositive. This chain joins TRBV19 and TRBJ2-5; 9 nucleotides match TRBD2. CDR3 protein: CASSIAGGGVEETQYF. The CDR3 DNA sequence: TGTGCCAGTAGTATAGCTGGCGGGGGGGTCGAAGAGACCCAGTACTTC.